The 18 T cell receptor beta chains presented below share a single source sample, sequenced in a study of blood T cells in healthy people across ages. Then a second PCR, running about 6 to 12 cycles, was carried out with a sample-barcoded 5' primer and a J-beta primer mix. Using its own MiXCR run on the 5' RACE reads, TCRdb lists one record per CDR3 protein. The table shows more than 800,000 distinct CDR3 sequences, with 25% to 35% occurring only once. What was sequenced was blood. These receptors were taken from a woman aged 80 or over in good health.

The rearrangement uses TRBV30 and TRBJ2-1, with 7 bases lining up with TRBD1. The CDR3 totals 14 residues. Germline loops: CDR1 GTSNPN, CDR2 SVGIG (reference sequence). V lost 8 bases, J lost 8 bases, and 15 bases stayed unmatched. CDR3 DNA: TGTGCCCGGGCTGGGGCAGGGGGAATCGATGAGCAGTTCTTC. Translated, it gives CARAGAGGIDEQFF.

This clonotype occurred a few times. The rearrangement joins TRBV30 to TRBJ2-2, with a tentative D call TRBD1 (6 bases). Trimming removed 5 bases at V and 4 bases at J, with 17 bases between. Germline V CDR1 and CDR2: GTSNPN, SVGIG (reference sequence). The CDR3 is 15 residues long. CDR3 protein: CAWLFSGQSTGELFF. CDR3 sequence (DNA): TGTGCCTGGCTCTTTTCGGGACAAAGCACCGGGGAGCTGTTTTTT.

This clonotype has at least ten counts. This chain connects TRBV14 to TRBJ2-1, with unresolved D. The V gene's germline CDR1 is SGHDN and CDR2 FVKESK. Trimming cost V 5 bases and J 3 bases, with 11 bases left between them. The CDR3 runs to 14 residues. This chain's CDR3 is CASSSRLLYNEQFF. CDR3 nucleotides: TGTGCCAGCAGCTCTAGACTTCTCTACAATGAGCAGTTCTTC.

The chain employs TRBV7-8 and TRBJ1-2, with 11 bases that match TRBD1. The CDR3 covers 18 residues. CDR1 and CDR2 from the germline V gene are SGHVS and FQNEAQ. The V segment lost 5 bases and the J segment 6 bases; nucleotides outside the gene matches: 17. CDR3 coding DNA: TGTGCCAGCAGCCCCCGTTATACGGACAGGGGGCGCACGGATGGCTACACCTTC. The encoded protein is CASSPRYTDRGRTDGYTF.

The V gene is TRBV6-1, the J gene TRBJ1-2; weak D call: TRBD1 (5 bases). Deletions cut 7 bases from V and 0 bases from J, with 21 bases between. Germline V gene data show CDR1 as MNHNS and CDR2 as SASEGT. The CDR3 loop spans 17 amino acids. The CDR3 DNA sequence: TGTGCCAGCATGGGGCAGATCGGGACGCCAGCTAACTATGGCTACACCTTC. Its protein is CASMGQIGTPANYGYTF.

This clonotype was seen more than once but under ten times. This chain links TRBV5-5 with TRBJ2-1; D not certain. The J call is in doubt because the DNA end fits TRBJ2-7 better. Germline lookup yields CDR1 SGHKS and CDR2 YYEKEE (reference sequence). The CDR3 is 15 amino acids. CDR3 nucleotides: TGTGCCAGCAGCCGTGCAGAGAGCTCCTACAATGAGCAGTACTTC. Translating gives CASSRAESSYNEQYF.

This clonotype was seen at least ten times. The rearrangement joins TRBV11-2 to TRBJ1-2, with D unclear. Trimming shortened V by 5 bases and J by 4 bases, and 14 bases separated the two germline ends. The CDR3 runs to 14 residues. CDR1 and CDR2 (germline): SGHAT, FQNNGV. The CDR3 nucleotides are TGTGCCAGCAGCCGTGGGTCGGTAGTCTATGGCTACACCTTC. Translating gives CASSRGSVVYGYTF.

This clonotype was counted many times. This chain links TRBV12-3 or TRBV12-4 with TRBJ2-3; D not certain. The CDR3 spans 14 residues. Trimming shortened V by 6 bases and J by 8 bases, and 18 bases separated the two germline ends. The CDR3 spells CASRVMPQASTQYF. CDR3 nucleotide sequence: TGTGCCAGCAGAGTTATGCCCCAAGCAAGTACGCAGTATTTT.

This CDR3 is CASSTGPSYVSQHF. The CDR3 bases are TGCGCCAGCTCCACCGGGCCCAGTTATGTGTCCCAGCATTTT. The genes are TRBV10-2 and TRBJ1-5; no clear D gene. The CDR3 covers 14 residues. CDR1 is WSHSY and CDR2 is SAAADI in the germline V gene. V lost 8 bases and J lost 11, with 22 bases in between.

The chain combines TRBV27 with TRBJ1-5; TRBD1 might be the D (5 bases). Per germline, CDR1 MNHEY and CDR2 SMNVEV (reference sequence). The length of the CDR3 is 13 residues. The V and J ends lost 2 bases and 7 bases respectively, with 9 bases between them. Here the CDR3 reads CASSLEGQQPQHF. The DNA of the CDR3 is TGTGCCAGCAGTTTAGAGGGGCAACAGCCCCAGCATTTT.

This clonotype was seen ten or more times. V is TRBV20-1 and J is TRBJ2-7; maybe TRBD1 (5 bases). The CDR3 is made up of 13 amino acids. From germline, CDR1 is DFQATT and CDR2 SNEGSKA (reference sequence). V was pared by 6 bases and J by 5 bases, with 17 bases between. The CDR3 nucleotides are TGCAGTGCACCCGGTGCAGGGTCCAACGAGCAGTACTTC. Protein product: CSAPGAGSNEQYF.

Note on this clonotype: This may be a read error: a much more frequent sequence differs by one nucleotide. The chain recombines TRBV20-1 with TRBJ2-1, with 9 nucleotides matching TRBD1. The end of the DNA aligns better with TRBJ2-7, so the J call may be wrong. The CDR3 consists of 14 residues. Germline CDR1 is DFQATT and CDR2 is SNEGSKA (reference sequence). In DNA form, the CDR3 reads TGCAGTGTTGAGCGACAGGGGGGCTACAATGAGCAGTACTTC. Protein sequence: CSVERQGGYNEQYF.

At least ten counts were recorded for this clonotype. This sequence joins TRBV20-1 and TRBJ1-5; D might be TRBD1 (5 bases). There are 15 residues in the CDR3. The V gene lost 2 bases and the J gene lost 2 bases, with 13 bases spanning the gap. CDR1 and CDR2 from the germline V gene are DFQATT and SNEGSKA (reference sequence). This CDR3 reads CSARPGRQGNQPQHF. DNA of the CDR3: TGCAGTGCTAGACCAGGGCGTCAGGGCAATCAGCCCCAGCATTTT.

In this sample, this clonotype turned up a few times. V is TRBV11-2 and J is TRBJ1-2; D possibly corresponds to TRBD1 (6 bases). The germline gives CDR1 SGHAT, CDR2 FQNNGV. V lost 4 bases to trimming and J lost 3 bases, with 9 bases between them. CDR3 length equals 13 residues. The CDR3 DNA reads TGTGCCAGCAGCTCTGACAGGCACTATGGCTACACCTTC. It translates to CASSSDRHYGYTF.

This clonotype was seen repeatedly, ten times or more. CDR3 DNA: TGTGCCAGCAGCTTGCGGGGAGAGACCCAGTACTTC. Translation gives CASSLRGETQYF. The chain recombines TRBV7-6 with TRBJ2-5, with D possibly being TRBD2 (6 bases). This CDR3 is built from 12 residues. Between the trimmed V and J ends, which lost 3 bases and 4 bases, there was a span of 6 bases. From germline, CDR1 is SGHVS and CDR2 FNYEAQ.

The J gene is TRBJ2-5, the V gene TRBV20-1; tentatively, D is TRBD2 (5 bases). The germline V gene encodes CDR1 DFQATT and CDR2 SNEGSKA (reference sequence). V was pared by 5 bases and J by 1 base, with 8 bases between. The CDR3 is 12 residues long. The DNA of the CDR3 is TGCAGTGCTGGGGAGAGCCAAGAGACCCAGTACTTC. It is translated as CSAGESQETQYF.

This clonotype was observed a few times. This chain links TRBV30 with TRBJ1-2, with D hard to call. Germline V CDR1 and CDR2: GTSNPN, SVGIG (reference sequence). The CDR3 spans 11 residues. The V gene lost 3 bases and the J gene lost 8 bases, with 10 bases spanning the gap. The CDR3 nucleotides are TGTGCCTGGAGCGCCTTCGACGGCTACACCTTC. This gives the protein CAWSAFDGYTF. Looking up the rest from reference TRBV30 and TRBJ1-2 gives the full variable domain: SQTIHQWPATLVQPVGSPLSLECTVEGTSNPNLYWYRQAAGRGLQLLFYSVGIGQISSEVPQNLSASRPQDRQFILSSKKLLLSDSGFYLCAWSAFDGYTFGSGTRLTVV.

This clonotype turned up a few times. A much bigger clone sits one base away, suggesting this may be a read error. The chain is built from TRBV11-2 and TRBJ2-5, with D perhaps given as TRBD1 or TRBD2 (6 bases each). The CDR3 has 16 residues. Germline assignment: CDR1 SGHAT and CDR2 FQNNGV. CDR3 amino acids: CASSLVTGTFQGTQYF. DNA of the CDR3: TGTGCCAGCAGCTTAGTAACAGGGACTTTCCAAGGGACCCAGTACTTC.